The subject of this entry is one TCR beta chain. Its specificity is not known. The sample comes from a study of response to subunit inactivated influenza vaccine. Study-wide points: The authors suggested that every seasonal influenza vaccination recruits few new T cells.

MiXCR was run by TCRdb on the RT-PCR reads, yielding one entry per CDR3 protein. The data contain hundreds of thousands of distinct CDR3 sequences, approximately 11% of them seen just once; the ten biggest clones take up about an eighth. The J segment lost 0 bases and the V segment lost 7 bases, leaving 3 bases of the junction unmatched. The CDR3 has 14 residues. The clonotype was recovered from a man between 50 and 59 years old who received an inactivated influenza vaccine. The chain couples TRBV12-3 or TRBV12-4 to TRBJ2-1; 7 positions agree with TRBD2. This specimen consisted of PBMCs from blood, obtained roughly 46 days after vaccination. For the CDR3, the DNA is TGTGCCAGCACCCGGACTAGCTCCTACAATGAGCAGTTCTTC. It codes for CASTRTSSYNEQFF.